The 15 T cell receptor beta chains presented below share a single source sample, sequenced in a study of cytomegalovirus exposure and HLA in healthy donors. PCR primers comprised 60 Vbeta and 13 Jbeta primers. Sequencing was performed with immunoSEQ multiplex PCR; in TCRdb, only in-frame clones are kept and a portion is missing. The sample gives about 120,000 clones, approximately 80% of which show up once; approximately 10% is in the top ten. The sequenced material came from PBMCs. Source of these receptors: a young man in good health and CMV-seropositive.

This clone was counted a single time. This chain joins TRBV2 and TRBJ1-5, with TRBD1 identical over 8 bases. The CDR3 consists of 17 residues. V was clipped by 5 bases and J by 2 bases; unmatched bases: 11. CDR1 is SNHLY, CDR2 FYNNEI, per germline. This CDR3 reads CASSSSLTGAGNQPQHF. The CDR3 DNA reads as TGTGCCAGCAGTTCGTCGCTGACAGGGGCCGGCAATCAGCCCCAGCATTTT.

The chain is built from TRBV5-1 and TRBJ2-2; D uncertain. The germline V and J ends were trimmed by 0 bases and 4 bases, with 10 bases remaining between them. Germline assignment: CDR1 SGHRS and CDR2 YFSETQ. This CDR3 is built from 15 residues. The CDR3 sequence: CASSLDARFTGELFF. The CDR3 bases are TGCGCCAGCAGCTTGGACGCTAGGTTCACCGGGGAGCTGTTTTTT.

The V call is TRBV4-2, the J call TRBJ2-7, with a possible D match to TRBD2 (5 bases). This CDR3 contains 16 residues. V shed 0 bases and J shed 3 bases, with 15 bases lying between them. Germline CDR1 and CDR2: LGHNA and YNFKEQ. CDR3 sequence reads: CASSQERSGPGYEQYF. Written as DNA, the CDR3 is TGTGCCAGCAGCCAAGAGAGGAGCGGCCCAGGCTACGAGCAGTACTTC.

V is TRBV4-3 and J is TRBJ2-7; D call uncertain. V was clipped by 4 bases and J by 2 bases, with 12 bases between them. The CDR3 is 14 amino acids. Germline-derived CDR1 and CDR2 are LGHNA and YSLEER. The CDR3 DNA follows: TGCGCCAGCAGCCGTGAGGCCGGAGCCTACGAGCAGTACTTC. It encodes CASSREAGAYEQYF.

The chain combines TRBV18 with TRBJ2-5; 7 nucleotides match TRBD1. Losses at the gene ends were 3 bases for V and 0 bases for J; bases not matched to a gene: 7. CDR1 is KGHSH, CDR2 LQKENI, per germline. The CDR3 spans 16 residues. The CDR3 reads CASSPGDRVYQETQYF. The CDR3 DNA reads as TGTGCCAGCTCACCGGGGGACAGAGTGTACCAAGAGACCCAGTACTTC.

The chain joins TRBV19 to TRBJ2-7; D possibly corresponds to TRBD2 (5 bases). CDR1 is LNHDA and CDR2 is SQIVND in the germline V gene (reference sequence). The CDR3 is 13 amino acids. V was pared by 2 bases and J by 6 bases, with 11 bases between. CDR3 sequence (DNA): TGTGCCAGTAGTATAACTACGGGAATCGAGCAGTACTTC. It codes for CASSITTGIEQYF.

In DNA, the CDR3 is TGTGCCAGCAGTTTTAGCGGGAGGTTGGCAGATACGCAGTATTTT. The encoded protein is CASSFSGRLADTQYF. J is TRBJ2-3 and V is TRBV28, with TRBD2 identical over 10 bases. This CDR3 has 15 residues. The V segment lost 3 bases and the J segment 4 bases; nucleotides outside the gene matches: 4. Germline V gene lookup returns CDR1 MDHEN and CDR2 SYDVKM.

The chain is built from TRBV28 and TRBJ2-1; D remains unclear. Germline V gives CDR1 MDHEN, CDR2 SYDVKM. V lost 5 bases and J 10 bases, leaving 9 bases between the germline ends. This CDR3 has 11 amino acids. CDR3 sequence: CASSPRLEQFF. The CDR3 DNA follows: TGTGCCAGCAGTCCCCGACTCGAGCAGTTCTTC.

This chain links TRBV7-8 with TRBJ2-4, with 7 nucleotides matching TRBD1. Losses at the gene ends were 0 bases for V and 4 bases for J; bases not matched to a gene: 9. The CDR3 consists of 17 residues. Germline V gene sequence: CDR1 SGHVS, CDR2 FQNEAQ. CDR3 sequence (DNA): TGTGCCAGCAGCTTAGCGCTGGGACAGACCGTTAAAAACATTCAGTACTTC. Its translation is CASSLALGQTVKNIQYF.

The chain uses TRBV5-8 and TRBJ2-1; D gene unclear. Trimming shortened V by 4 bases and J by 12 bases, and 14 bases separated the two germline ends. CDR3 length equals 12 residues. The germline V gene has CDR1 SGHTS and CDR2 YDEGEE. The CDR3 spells CASSPISVMQFF. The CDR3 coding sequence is TGTGCCAGCAGCCCGATTAGTGTGATGCAGTTCTTC. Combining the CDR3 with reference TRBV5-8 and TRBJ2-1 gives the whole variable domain EAGVTQSPTHLIKTRGQQATLRCSPISGHTSVYWYQQALGLGLQFLLWYDEGEERNRGNFPPRFSGRQFPNYSSELNVNALELEDSALYLCASSPISVMQFFGPGTRLTVL.

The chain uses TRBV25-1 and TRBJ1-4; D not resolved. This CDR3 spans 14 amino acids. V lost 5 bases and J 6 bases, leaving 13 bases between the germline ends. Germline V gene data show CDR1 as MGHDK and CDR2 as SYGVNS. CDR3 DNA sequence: TGTGCCAGCAGTCAAGAATTCCCGGATGAAAAACTGTTTTTT. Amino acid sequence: CASSQEFPDEKLFF.

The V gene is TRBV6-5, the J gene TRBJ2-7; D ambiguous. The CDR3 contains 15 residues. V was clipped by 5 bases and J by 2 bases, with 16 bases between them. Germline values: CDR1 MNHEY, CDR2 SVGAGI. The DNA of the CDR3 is TGTGCCAGCAGTCCTGACATCCTTTCCCCCTACGAGCAGTACTTC. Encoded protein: CASSPDILSPYEQYF.

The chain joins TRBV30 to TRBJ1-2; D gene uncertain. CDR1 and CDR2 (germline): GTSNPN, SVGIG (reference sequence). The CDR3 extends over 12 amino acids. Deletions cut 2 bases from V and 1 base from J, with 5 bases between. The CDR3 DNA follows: TGTGCCTGGAGTCTAAATAACTATGGCTACACCTTC. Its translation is CAWSLNNYGYTF. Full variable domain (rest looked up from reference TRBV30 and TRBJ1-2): SQTIHQWPATLVQPVGSPLSLECTVEGTSNPNLYWYRQAAGRGLQLLFYSVGIGQISSEVPQNLSASRPQDRQFILSSKKLLLSDSGFYLCAWSLNNYGYTFGSGTRLTVV.

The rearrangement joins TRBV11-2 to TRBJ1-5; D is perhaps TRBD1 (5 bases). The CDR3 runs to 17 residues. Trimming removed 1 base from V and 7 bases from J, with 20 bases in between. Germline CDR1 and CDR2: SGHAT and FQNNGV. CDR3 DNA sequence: TGTGCCAGCAGCTTAGGTGGCCGCGGGGGGTTCGAACAGCCCCAGCATTTT. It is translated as CASSLGGRGGFEQPQHF.

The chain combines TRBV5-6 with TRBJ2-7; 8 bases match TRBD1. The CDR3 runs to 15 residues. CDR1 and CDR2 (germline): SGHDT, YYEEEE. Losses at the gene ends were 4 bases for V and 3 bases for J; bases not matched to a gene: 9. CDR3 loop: CASSRTTGAYYEQYF. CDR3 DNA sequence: TGTGCCAGCAGCAGAACGACAGGGGCCTACTACGAGCAGTACTTC.